This T cell receptor (beta chain) was recorded in a study of T-cell reconstitution after alpha-beta-depleted transplantation in children. Using unique molecular identifiers, the investigators prepared the TCRbeta library. TCRdb independently ran MiXCR on the PCR reads; one entry per CDR3 protein. This sample has some 600,000 distinct CDR3 sequences, with around 13% found just once. Germline loops: CDR1 KGHSH, CDR2 LQKENI. This CDR3 is 15 amino acids long. J was trimmed by 4 bases and V by 1 base; bases with no gene match: 3. The clonotype originates from a male patient younger than 18 who had a stem cell transplant for acute myeloid leukemia, so the T cells may come from the graft donor. The source material was PBMCs, mostly from graft donor cells, sampled 360 days after TCRalphabeta/CD19-depleted stem cell transplant. The chain has TRBV18 and TRBJ2-1; 8 bases line up with TRBD1. This CDR3 is CASSPLQGAYNEQFF. CDR3 coding DNA: TGTGCCAGCTCACCACTCCAGGGGGCTTACAATGAGCAGTTCTTC.